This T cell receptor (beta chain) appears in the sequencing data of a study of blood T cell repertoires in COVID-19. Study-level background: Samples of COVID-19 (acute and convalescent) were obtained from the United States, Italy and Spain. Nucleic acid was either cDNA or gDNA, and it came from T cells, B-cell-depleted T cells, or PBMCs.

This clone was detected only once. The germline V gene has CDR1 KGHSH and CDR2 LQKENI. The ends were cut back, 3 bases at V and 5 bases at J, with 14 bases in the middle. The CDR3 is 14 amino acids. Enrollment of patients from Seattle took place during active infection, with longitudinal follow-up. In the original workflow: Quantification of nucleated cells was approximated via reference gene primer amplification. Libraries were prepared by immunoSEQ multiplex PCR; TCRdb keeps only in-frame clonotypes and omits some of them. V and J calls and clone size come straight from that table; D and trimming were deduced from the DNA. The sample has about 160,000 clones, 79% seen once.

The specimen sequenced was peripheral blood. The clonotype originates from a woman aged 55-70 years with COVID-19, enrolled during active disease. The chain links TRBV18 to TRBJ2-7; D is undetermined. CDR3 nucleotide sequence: TGTGCCAGCTCACCCCGAGCTAGTCTTGACGAGCAGTACTTC. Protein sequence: CASSPRASLDEQYF.